Listed here is a single TCR beta chain. Antigen: not known. CDR1 is SGHNT, CDR2 YYREEE, per germline (reference sequence). V shed 4 bases and J 3 bases; nucleotides not matched to a gene: 9. CDR3 length equals 17 residues. PCR involved 60 Vbeta and 13 Jbeta primers. Assay used: immunoSEQ multiplex PCR; TCRdb lists only in-frame clones, some missing. Among 250,000 to 350,000 clones listed, 75% to 90% were seen once. The data were taken from a study of cytomegalovirus exposure and HLA in healthy donors. Whole-study results and caveats: In terms of immune exposure information, only CMV serostatus was available.

V is TRBV5-4 and J is TRBJ2-7; 14 bases map to TRBD2. This TCR derives from a girl aged 2 to 9 in good health and CMV-seronegative. Sequencing input: PBMCs. For the CDR3, the DNA is TGTGCCAGCAGCGTGGGACTAGCGGGAGCTACCTTCTACGAGCAGTACTTC. Its protein is CASSVGLAGATFYEQYF.